This T cell receptor (beta chain) emerged from a study of T cell responses to AZD1222 COVID-19 vaccine (dated by TCRdb to the early 2020s). Regarding the study in general: A total of 233 trial participants underwent TCR sequencing, of whom more than 200 had received two doses of AZD1222 and around 25 had received two doses of the MenACWY control vaccine. Trial participants were enrolled into age subgroups of 18-55, 56-69 and 70-plus years, which contained roughly 140, 27 and 60 TCR-sequenced participants, respectively. The investigation overall reported the following: CD4 TCRs associated with the vaccine covered the entire spike protein, and the dominant responses were in regions 160-218 and 743-854. Nearly half of unique spike-specific TCRs reportedly recognized epitopes outside regions mutated in the B.1.351 and B.1.1.7 variants. Conclusions about previously exposed vaccinees are limited because only six or seven AZD1222 recipients were SARS-CoV-2 seropositive at baseline. The 56-69-year group was small, and its depth increase did not reach significance, likely because of low power. Participants were mostly white British, with more females than males. The authors suggested clonal diversity may have been underestimated. After two AZD1222 doses, spike-specific TCR breadth and depth were significantly higher than at day 0 and than in MenACWY recipients. Because no samples from the day 14 peak response were available, repertoires could be characterized only after the peak T cell response.

The CDR3 regions of human TCRbeta chains were subjected to immunosequencing. The published analysis was carried out like this. TCRs in the repertoires were compared against a reference library of SARS-CoV-2-specific TCRs that had been generated with the MIRA antigen-specificity platform. Breadth was defined as the fraction of unique TCRs that were SARS-CoV-2-associated. Depth was defined as the fraction of total T cells that were SARS-CoV-2-associated. Using the MIRA data, every spike-specific TCR was mapped to the spike region that the TCR reacted to and assigned to either a CD4 or a CD8 class. Log10-transformed breadth and depth values were compared by one-way ANOVA with Sidak's multiple comparisons tests. TCRdb holds this immuneACCESS table with in-frame rearrangements only. Some clones are missing; in checked studies, unresolved V genes explain under half, and the rest has no known cause. Clonal size and the V and J genes are those of that table, whereas D and trimming came from the DNA. This sample is represented by around 150,000 clones; approximately 92% of them were singletons. Around 3.3% of the sample rests with the top ten.

Regarding this clone: This clone's antigen is unknown. It has no much larger one-base neighbor in the sample; base qualities were not kept.

V loses 1 base, J loses 4 bases, and the germline ends lie 2 bases apart. From a lookup of the germline V gene, CDR1 and CDR2 are SGHAT and FQNNGV. Including cysteine and phenylalanine, the CDR3 has 12 amino acids. Only CDR3 DNA is held: 36 bases, read in frame from base 1. The intended sense of this specimen's time point label: about 28 days (+/-7) after the second vaccine dose. AZD1222 recipients whose second dose came at about 4 weeks and those whose second dose came at about 12 weeks were combined into one group, since spike-specific TCR depth and breadth did not differ between the two schedules. Vaccinee samples came from UK trials COV001 and COV002, including a single-blind randomized controlled phase 2/3 trial of AZD1222 (ChAdOx1 nCoV-19) in healthy adults. Trial participant PBMC samples were collected at day 0 and day 28 after the second dose for TCRbeta chain sequencing.

The TCR sequence derives from an adult who received the AZD1222 COVID-19 vaccine. The sequencing used peripheral blood, collected 28 days after the second AZD1222 dose. The chain employs TRBV11-2 and TRBJ1-5; the D gene lacks a confident call. The sequence in DNA is TGTGCCAGCAGCTTAGTTAATCAGCCCCAGCATTTT. Its product reads: CASSLVNQPQHF.